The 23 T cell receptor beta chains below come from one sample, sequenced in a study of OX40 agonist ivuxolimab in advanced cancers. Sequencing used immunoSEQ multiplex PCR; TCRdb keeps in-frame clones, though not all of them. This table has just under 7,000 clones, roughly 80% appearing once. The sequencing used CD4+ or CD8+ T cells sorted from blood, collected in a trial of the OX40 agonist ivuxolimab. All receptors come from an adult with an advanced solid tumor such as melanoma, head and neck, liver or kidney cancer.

DNA of the CDR3: TGTGCCAGCAGCTTGGGGGGGACAGGGTTAATCCATTCGCCCCAGCATTTT. It yields the protein CASSLGGTGLIHSPQHF. The chain recombines TRBV5-6 with TRBJ1-5; 9 bases are shared with TRBD1. V was pared by 0 bases and J by 9 bases, with 13 bases of the junction left unmatched. There are 17 residues in the CDR3. CDR1 is SGHDT, CDR2 YYEEEE, per germline.

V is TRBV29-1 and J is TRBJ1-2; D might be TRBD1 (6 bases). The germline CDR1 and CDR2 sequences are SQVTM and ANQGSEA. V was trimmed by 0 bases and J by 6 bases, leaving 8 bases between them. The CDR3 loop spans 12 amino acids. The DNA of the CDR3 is TGCAGCGTTGAAGACAACAGGGATGGCTACACCTTC. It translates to CSVEDNRDGYTF.

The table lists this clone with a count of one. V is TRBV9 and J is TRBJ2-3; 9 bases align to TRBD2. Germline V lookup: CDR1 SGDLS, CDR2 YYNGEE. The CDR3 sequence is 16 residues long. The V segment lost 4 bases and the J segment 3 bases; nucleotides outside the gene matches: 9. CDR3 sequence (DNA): TGTGCCAGCAGCCTAGAGGGTAGCGGGGGTACAGATACGCAGTATTTT. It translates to CASSLEGSGGTDTQYF.

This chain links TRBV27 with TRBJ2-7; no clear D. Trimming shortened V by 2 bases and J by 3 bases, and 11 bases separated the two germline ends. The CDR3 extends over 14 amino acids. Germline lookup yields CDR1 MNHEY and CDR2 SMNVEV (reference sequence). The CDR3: CASSLQVPHYEQYF. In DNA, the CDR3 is TGTGCCAGCAGTTTACAGGTCCCACACTACGAGCAGTACTTC.

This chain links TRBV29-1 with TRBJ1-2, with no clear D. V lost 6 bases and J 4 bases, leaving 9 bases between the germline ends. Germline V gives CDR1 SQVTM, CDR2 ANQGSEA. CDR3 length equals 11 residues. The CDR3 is CSVQKAYGYTF. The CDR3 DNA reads TGCAGCGTCCAGAAGGCCTATGGCTACACCTTC.

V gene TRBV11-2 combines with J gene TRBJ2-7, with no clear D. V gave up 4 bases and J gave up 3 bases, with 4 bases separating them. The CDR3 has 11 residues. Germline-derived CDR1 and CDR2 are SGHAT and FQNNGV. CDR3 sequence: CASSWDYEQYF. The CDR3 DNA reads TGTGCCAGCAGCTGGGACTACGAGCAGTACTTC.

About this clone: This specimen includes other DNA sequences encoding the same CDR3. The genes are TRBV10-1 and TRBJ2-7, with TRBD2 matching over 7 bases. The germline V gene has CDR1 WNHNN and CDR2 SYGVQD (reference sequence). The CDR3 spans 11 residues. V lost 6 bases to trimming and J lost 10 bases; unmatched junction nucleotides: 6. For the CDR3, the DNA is TGCGCCAGCAGCGGGAGGTCCGAACAGTACTTC. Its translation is CASSGRSEQYF.

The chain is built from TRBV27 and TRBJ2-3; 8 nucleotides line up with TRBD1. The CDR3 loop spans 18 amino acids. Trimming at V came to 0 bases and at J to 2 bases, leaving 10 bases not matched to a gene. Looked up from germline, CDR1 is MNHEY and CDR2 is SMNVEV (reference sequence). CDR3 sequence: CASSLSATTGAPTDTQYF. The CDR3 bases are TGTGCCAGCAGTTTATCCGCCACGACAGGGGCCCCCACAGATACGCAGTATTTT.

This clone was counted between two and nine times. CDR3 region: CASSGTGEVYNEQFF. CDR3 in DNA: TGTGCCAGTAGTGGGACAGGGGAAGTTTACAATGAGCAGTTCTTC. The rearrangement uses TRBV19 and TRBJ2-1, with TRBD1 matching over 10 bases. The V and J ends lost 5 bases and 4 bases, in that order; junction bases with no gene match: 5. Germline loops: CDR1 LNHDA, CDR2 SQIVND (reference sequence). CDR3 size: 15 residues.

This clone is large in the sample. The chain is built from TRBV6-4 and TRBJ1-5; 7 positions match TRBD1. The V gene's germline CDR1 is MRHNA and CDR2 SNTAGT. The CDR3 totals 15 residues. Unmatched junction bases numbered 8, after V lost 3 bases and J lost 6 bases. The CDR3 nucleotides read TGTGCCAGCAGTGAATCGGCAGGGGGAGGTCAGCCCCAGCATTTT. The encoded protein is CASSESAGGGQPQHF.

The CDR3 region is CASSWVGGEETQYF. CDR3 DNA sequence: TGCGCCAGCAGCTGGGTAGGGGGAGAGGAGACCCAGTACTTC. The V and J genes are TRBV5-1 and TRBJ2-5; maybe TRBD1 (6 bases). The CDR3 length is 14 residues. Germline V gives CDR1 SGHRS, CDR2 YFSETQ. Trimming left V 3 bases short and J 5 bases short, with 14 bases between.

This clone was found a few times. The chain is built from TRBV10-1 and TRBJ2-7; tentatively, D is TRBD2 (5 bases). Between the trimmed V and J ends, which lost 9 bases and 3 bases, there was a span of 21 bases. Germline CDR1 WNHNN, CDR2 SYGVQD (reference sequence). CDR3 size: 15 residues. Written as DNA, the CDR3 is TGCGCCAGGAATCCTAGTGGGGAGAGGAACTACGAGCAGTACTTC. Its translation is CARNPSGERNYEQYF.

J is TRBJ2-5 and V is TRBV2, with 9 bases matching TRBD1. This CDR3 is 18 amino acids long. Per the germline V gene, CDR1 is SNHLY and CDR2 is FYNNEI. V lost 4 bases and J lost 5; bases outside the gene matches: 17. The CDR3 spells CASSVGLYGQGQKETQYF. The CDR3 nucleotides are TGTGCCAGCAGTGTGGGCCTATACGGACAGGGGCAAAAGGAGACCCAGTACTTC.

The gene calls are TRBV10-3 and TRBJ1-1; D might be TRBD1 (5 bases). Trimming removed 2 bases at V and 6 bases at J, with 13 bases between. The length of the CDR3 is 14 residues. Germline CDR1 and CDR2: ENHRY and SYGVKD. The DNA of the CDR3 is TGTGCCATCAGTGAGCCACAGGTTAGCGCTGAAGCTTTCTTT. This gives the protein CAISEPQVSAEAFF.

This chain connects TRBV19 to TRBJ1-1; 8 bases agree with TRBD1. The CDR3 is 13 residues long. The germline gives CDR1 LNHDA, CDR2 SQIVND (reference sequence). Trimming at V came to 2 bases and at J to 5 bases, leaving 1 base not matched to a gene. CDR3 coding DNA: TGTGCCAGTAGTATACGGACAGGGACTGAAGCTTTCTTT. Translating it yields CASSIRTGTEAFF. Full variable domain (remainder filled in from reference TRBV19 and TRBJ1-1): DGGITQSPKYLFRKEGQNVTLSCEQNLNHDAMYWYRQDPGQGLRLIYYSQIVNDFQKGDIAEGYSVSREKKESFPLTVTSAQKNPTAFYLCASSIRTGTEAFFGQGTRLTVV.

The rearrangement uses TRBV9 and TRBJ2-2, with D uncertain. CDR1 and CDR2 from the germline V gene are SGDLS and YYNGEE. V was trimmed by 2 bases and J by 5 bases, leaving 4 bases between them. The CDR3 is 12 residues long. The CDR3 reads CASSVGTGELFF. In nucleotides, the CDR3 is TGTGCCAGCAGCGTGGGGACCGGGGAGCTGTTTTTT.

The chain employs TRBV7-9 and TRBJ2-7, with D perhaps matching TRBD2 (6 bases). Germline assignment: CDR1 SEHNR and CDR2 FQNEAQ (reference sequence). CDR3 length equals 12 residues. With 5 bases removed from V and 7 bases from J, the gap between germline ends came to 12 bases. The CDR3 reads CASSPPGEEQYF. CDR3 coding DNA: TGTGCCAGCAGCCCTCCGGGGGAAGAGCAGTACTTC.

CDR3 DNA: TGTGCCAGCAGCGTAAACAATGAGCAGTTCTTC. Amino acids: CASSVNNEQFF. The chain carries TRBV9 and TRBJ2-1; no clear D. The V end was cut by 1 base, the J end by 5 bases, with 1 base between. Germline V lookup: CDR1 SGDLS, CDR2 YYNGEE. There are 11 residues in the CDR3.

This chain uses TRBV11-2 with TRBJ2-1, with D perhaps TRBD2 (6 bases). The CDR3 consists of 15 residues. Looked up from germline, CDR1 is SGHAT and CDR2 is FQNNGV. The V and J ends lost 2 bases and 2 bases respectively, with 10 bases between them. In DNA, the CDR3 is TGTGCCAGCAGCTTACGGGGGAGTACCTACAATGAGCAGTTCTTC. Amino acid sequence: CASSLRGSTYNEQFF.

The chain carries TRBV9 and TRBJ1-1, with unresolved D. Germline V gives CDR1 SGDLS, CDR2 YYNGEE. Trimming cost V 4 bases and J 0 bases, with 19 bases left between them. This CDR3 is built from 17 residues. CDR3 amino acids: CASSLSTAGIMNTEAFF. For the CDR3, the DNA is TGTGCCAGCAGCCTTAGTACAGCGGGAATCATGAACACTGAAGCTTTCTTT.

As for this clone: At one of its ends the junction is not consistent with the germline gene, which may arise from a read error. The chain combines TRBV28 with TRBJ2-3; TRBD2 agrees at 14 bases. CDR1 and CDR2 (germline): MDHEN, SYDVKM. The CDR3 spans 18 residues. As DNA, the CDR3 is TGTGCCAGCACCAGAGGACTAGCGGGAGGAAAGGATCCAGAAACGCAGTATTTT. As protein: CASTRGLAGGKDPETQYF.

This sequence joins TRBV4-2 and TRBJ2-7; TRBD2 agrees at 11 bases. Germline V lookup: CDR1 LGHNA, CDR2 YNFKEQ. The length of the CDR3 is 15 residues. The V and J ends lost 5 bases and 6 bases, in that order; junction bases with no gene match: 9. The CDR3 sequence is CASSELAGDSGEQYF. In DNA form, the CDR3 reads TGTGCCAGCAGCGAACTAGCGGGAGATTCGGGCGAGCAGTACTTC.

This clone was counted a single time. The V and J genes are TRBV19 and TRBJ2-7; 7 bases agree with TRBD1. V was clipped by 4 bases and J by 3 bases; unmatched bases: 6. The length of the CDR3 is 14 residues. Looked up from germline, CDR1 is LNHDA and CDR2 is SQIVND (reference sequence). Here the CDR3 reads CASSTWTGDYEQYF. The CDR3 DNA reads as TGTGCCAGTAGTACCTGGACAGGTGACTACGAGCAGTACTTC. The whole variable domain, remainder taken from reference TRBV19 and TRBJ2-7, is DGGITQSPKYLFRKEGQNVTLSCEQNLNHDAMYWYRQDPGQGLRLIYYSQIVNDFQKGDIAEGYSVSREKKESFPLTVTSAQKNPTAFYLCASSTWTGDYEQYFGPGTRLTVT.